This record concerns one T cell receptor beta chain sequence. Its target is unknown. cDNA molecules carried unique molecular identifiers, and template switching added a universal primer site. One entry per CDR3 protein results from TCRdb running MiXCR on the 5' RACE reads. The sample holds 700,000 or so distinct CDR3 sequences; approximately 9% are singletons and the top ten take 0.98%. The data are from a study of identical twins. Study observations and caveats: Interpretation of the results relied on cross-sectional statistical analysis and not on following the same donors.

The V and J ends lost 3 bases and 6 bases respectively, with 12 bases between them. CDR1 is SGDLS and CDR2 is YYNGEE in the germline V gene. The CDR3 totals 13 residues. This sample also belongs to another study, concerning yellow fever vaccine responses in identical twins.

The chain is built from TRBV9 and TRBJ1-2, with a tentative D call TRBD1 (6 bases). This receptor was identified in a young woman in good health. The sample taken for sequencing was PBMCs. The CDR3 here is CASSEQGWDGYTF. CDR3 DNA sequence: TGTGCCAGCAGCGAACAGGGTTGGGATGGCTACACCTTC.